These 9 T cell receptor beta chains share one sample of origin, sequenced in a study of blood T cell repertoires in COVID-19. Data came from immunoSEQ multiplex PCR; TCRdb stores just in-frame clones and leaves some out. The repertoire holds 350,000 to 450,000 clones, with 85% as singletons. What was sequenced was peripheral blood. The receptor set was obtained from a woman under 30 with acute or convalescent COVID-19.

The genes are TRBV2 and TRBJ2-1; D is perhaps TRBD1 (6 bases). Trimming left V 10 bases short and J 5 bases short, with 15 bases between. The CDR3 runs to 13 residues. Germline CDR1 reads SNHLY; CDR2 reads FYNNEI. CDR3 in amino acids: CATNYRVNNEQFF. The CDR3 DNA is TGTGCCACCAACTACAGGGTTAACAATGAGCAGTTCTTC.

The genes are TRBV28 and TRBJ1-2; tentatively, D is TRBD1 (5 bases). CDR1 is MDHEN and CDR2 is SYDVKM in the germline V gene. The CDR3 length is 18 residues. V was cut by 3 bases and J by 1 base, with 21 bases left in between. This chain's CDR3 is CASSFLRLIGGFNYGYTF. The CDR3 DNA reads as TGTGCCAGCAGTTTCCTTAGACTCATCGGGGGTTTTAACTATGGCTACACCTTC.

CDR3 DNA: TGTGCCAGTAGGGCAGGCACAGATACGCAGTATTTT. It yields the protein CASRAGTDTQYF. The chain links TRBV19 to TRBJ2-3; no definite D call. V was pared by 6 bases and J by 1 base, with 5 bases between. This CDR3 region has 12 residues. From germline, CDR1 is LNHDA and CDR2 SQIVND (reference sequence).

The chain employs TRBV2 and TRBJ1-4; 9 bases are a match to TRBD1. Trimming at V came to 4 bases and at J to 8 bases, leaving 2 bases not matched to a gene. From germline, CDR1 is SNHLY and CDR2 FYNNEI. The CDR3 has 13 amino acids. CDR3 protein: CASSAGTGEKLFF. As DNA, the CDR3 is TGTGCCAGCAGTGCCGGGACAGGGGAAAAACTGTTTTTT.

The chain uses TRBV5-4 and TRBJ2-5; D is ambiguous. CDR1 is SGHNT and CDR2 is YYREEE in the germline V gene (reference sequence). V shed 0 bases and J shed 2 bases, with 11 bases lying between them. The CDR3 is 15 residues long. The CDR3 DNA sequence: TGTGCCAGCAGCTTGGGCCGCCCTAGTCAAGAGACCCAGTACTTC. The encoded protein is CASSLGRPSQETQYF.

In DNA form, the CDR3 reads TGTGCCAGCAGCCAAGGGAGGGTAGCCCAATACTCACCCCTCCACTTT. It specifies CASSQGRVAQYSPLHF. The chain links TRBV3-1 (or the pseudogene TRBV3-2) to TRBJ1-6; D remains unclear. This CDR3 contains 16 residues. The V end was cut by 1 base, the J end by 10 bases, with 17 bases between. The V gene's germline CDR1 is LGHDT and CDR2 YNNKEL (reference sequence).

V usage is TRBV3-1 (or the pseudogene TRBV3-2) and J usage is TRBJ1-1, with TRBD1 matching 8 bases. Losses at the gene ends were 3 bases for V and 1 base for J; bases not matched to a gene: 13. The V gene's germline CDR1 is LGHDT and CDR2 YNNKEL (reference sequence). The CDR3 has 18 residues. The CDR3 nucleotides are TGTGCCAGCAGCCAGCAGGGGGCCACACGTCCTAAGAACACTGAAGCTTTCTTT. Translation: CASSQQGATRPKNTEAFF.

The V and J genes are TRBV6-1 and TRBJ1-1, with a tentative D call TRBD1 (5 bases). Trimming removed 1 base at V and 3 bases at J, with 6 bases between. Germline loops: CDR1 MNHNS, CDR2 SASEGT. The CDR3 contains 13 residues. The CDR3: CASSEGGDTEAFF. CDR3 in DNA: TGTGCCAGCAGTGAAGGGGGGGACACTGAAGCTTTCTTT.

This chain joins TRBV28 and TRBJ2-7; D is possibly TRBD2 (5 bases). The germline CDR1 and CDR2 sequences are MDHEN and SYDVKM. This CDR3 spans 14 amino acids. Trimming stripped 4 bases from V and 4 bases from J, with 14 bases between. CDR3 sequence: CASSYDREGYEQYF. CDR3 nucleotide sequence: TGTGCCAGCAGTTATGATAGAGAGGGTTACGAGCAGTACTTC.